This T cell receptor beta chain was identified in a study of T cells in Graves' hyperthyroidism and ophthalmopathy (dated by TCRdb to the late 2010s). About the investigation overall: Peripheral blood was collected at initial diagnosis, before any treatment. To identify distinguishing TCR V-J signatures, a discovery cohort of about 95 patients was used, comprising 40 to 45 with Graves' ophthalmopathy and approximately 58 with stable Graves' hyperthyroidism. Prospective prediction of ophthalmopathy was tested in an independent validation cohort of 18 to 20 hyperthyroidism patients and 17 patients who later progressed to ophthalmopathy. For training and testing, the 80 to 100 patients in the discovery cohort were randomly divided in a 7:3 ratio. In addition, the study compared T-cell repertoires in thyroid tissue and in blood from several Graves' hyperthyroidism patients. Following sampling, methimazole starting at 30 mg daily was given to hyperthyroidism patients, and high-dose intravenous methylprednisolone was given to ophthalmopathy patients. The paper reports TCR Vbeta CDR3 sequencing of approximately 130 peripheral blood samples: approximately 43 ophthalmopathy, over 70 hyperthyroidism and around 17 progressor patients.

V sheds 1 base and J sheds 2 bases, leaving 12 bases between their ends. The CDR3 contains 16 residues, cysteine and phenylalanine counted. The kept DNA is CDR3 alone, 48 bases in frame from the first base. The CDR1 and CDR2 encoded by the germline V gene are SQVTM and ANQGSEA. TCR beta CDR3 regions were amplified from RNA transcripts. For the first round of RT-PCR on the TCR CDR3, the HTBI primer set was used together with the Qiagen OneStep RT-PCR kit. A second multiplex PCR round built the libraries, followed by size selection and purification. Paired-end sequencing of the libraries was performed with 100 bp reads on an Illumina HiSeq2000. Processing in the source paper ran as follows. SOAPnuke was used to process the raw data, removing reads that contained adapters or uncalled bases, had a mean Phred below 15, or lacked an exact match to the constant primer or identifier. COPE v1.2.5 was used to merge high-quality paired reads, and clonotypes were defined as unique nucleotide sequences. Clonotypes were aligned to IMGT TRBV, TRBD and TRBJ reference segments using MiTCR v1.1. The analysis included only V-J combinations with a frequency above 0.0001, which together covered around 99% of the repertoires. A TCS score was defined as the ratio between F50 (clonal expansion) and ExV (chaos), using BLOSUM62-based TCRdist between CDR3 peptides within each V-J. Welch's t-statistics and random forest reduced 500 to 650 V-J features to around 14, which were used in a naive Bayes classifier (R e1071). TCRdb reprocessed the public reads (quality trimming at Q25 with fastp, clone calling with MiXCR) and kept in-frame beta chains. Every CDR3 protein is listed once, alongside the most common genes and DNA of its rows. These V and J calls are TCRdb output, not the study's own analysis. The sample table records more than 650,000 distinct CDR3 sequences; 14% of these occur just once. The leading ten clones occupy more than 8.5% of the sample.

The paper as a whole reports these results and caveats: Blood samples also contained most of the expanded thyroid clonotypes (frequency above 0.001), which suggests that blood repertoires may reflect thyroid immune responses. Sample size was not statistically predetermined, and blinding of investigators to group allocation was not performed. During validation, the model predicted progression to ophthalmopathy a median of approximately 6 months ahead of onset, with around 71% sensitivity and roughly 75% specificity. A 13 V-J signature model separated ophthalmopathy from stable hyperthyroidism, with around 91% sensitivity and 81.08% specificity in cross-validation and 80%/75% in testing.

This clonotype was counted between two and nine times. Its recognized antigen is unknown. One base away there is no much larger clone; base qualities are not given. Stable Graves' hyperthyroidism was defined as the absence of progression to ophthalmopathy over 18 months of follow-up. Hyperthyroidism patients were newly diagnosed, with disease duration under 2 months, and aged 18 to 65 years. Exclusion was applied to patients with uncontrolled infections, other autoimmune diseases, pregnancy or lactation. Clinical symptoms, serum thyroxine and TRAb, thyroid ultrasound, and orbital computed tomography formed the basis for the diagnoses. Ficoll-Paque density gradient centrifugation was used to isolate PBMCs from 10 ml of fresh peripheral blood. Trizol reagent was used to extract total RNA, and RNA quality was then checked on an Agilent 2100 Bioanalyzer.

The sequencing input was blood. This receptor was taken from a woman between 18 and 29 years old with Graves' hyperthyroidism. Recombination linked TRBV29-1 to TRBJ2-6, with the D segment identity uncertain. The CDR3 protein is CSVEVPRKTGANVLTF. In nucleotide form, the sequence is TGCAGCGTTGAAGTACCCCGGAAAACTGGGGCCAACGTCCTGACTTTC.